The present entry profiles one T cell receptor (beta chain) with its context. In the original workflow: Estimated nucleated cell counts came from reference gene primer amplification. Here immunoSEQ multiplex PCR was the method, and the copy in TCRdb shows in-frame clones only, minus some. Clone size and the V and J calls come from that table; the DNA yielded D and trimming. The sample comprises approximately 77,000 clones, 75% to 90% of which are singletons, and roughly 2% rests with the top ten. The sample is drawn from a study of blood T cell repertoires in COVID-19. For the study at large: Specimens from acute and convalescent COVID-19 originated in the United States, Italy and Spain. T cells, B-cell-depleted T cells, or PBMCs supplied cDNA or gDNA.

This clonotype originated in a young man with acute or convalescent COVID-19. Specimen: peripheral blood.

The CDR3 sequence is CASSPLPIRVNTEAFF. The CDR3 region has the DNA TGTGCCAGCAGTCCCCTACCTATCAGGGTGAACACTGAAGCTTTCTTT. The gene calls are TRBV27 and TRBJ1-1; D is possibly TRBD1 (5 bases). The CDR3 covers 16 residues. Trimming stripped 5 bases from V and 0 bases from J, with 16 bases between. Germline values: CDR1 MNHEY, CDR2 SMNVEV (reference sequence).